These 18 T cell receptor beta chains originate from one sample sequenced in a study of shared clonotypes between healthy human individuals. Repertoires were generated with immunoSEQ multiplex PCR, while TCRdb's copy carries only in-frame clones and drops some. The data show millions of clones, roughly 94% seen once. Sequenced input: naive CD4+ T cells sorted from blood. As to subset: CD45RA+ positively selected. Every receptor here comes from a man aged 18 to 29 in good health.

Notes on this clone: The same CDR3 can be traced to other DNA sequences in this sample. The chain employs TRBV18 and TRBJ1-4; TRBD1 matches at 10 bases. Germline CDR1 reads KGHSH; CDR2 reads LQKENI. Trimming took 4 bases from V and 4 from J; bases not matched to a gene: 0. This CDR3 is built from 14 residues. The CDR3 DNA reads as TGTGCCAGCTCACGGGACAGGGGTAATGAAAAACTGTTTTTT. Amino acid sequence: CASSRDRGNEKLFF.

This chain links TRBV27 with TRBJ2-3; D gene unclear. The CDR3 runs to 19 residues. Trimming cost V 0 bases and J 0 bases, with 19 bases left between them. From germline, CDR1 is MNHEY and CDR2 SMNVEV (reference sequence). The CDR3 sequence: CASSLSMTKGRVSTDTQYF. As DNA, the CDR3 is TGTGCCAGCAGTTTATCGATGACGAAGGGTCGAGTTAGCACAGATACGCAGTATTTT.

Comment on this clone: The same CDR3 is also encoded by other DNA sequences in this sample. V gene TRBV5-1 combines with J gene TRBJ1-4, with D hard to call. With 0 bases removed from V and 4 bases from J, the gap between germline ends came to 10 bases. The germline V gene has CDR1 SGHRS and CDR2 YFSETQ. This CDR3 spans 15 amino acids. CDR3 protein: CASSLVGGNNEKLFF. DNA for the CDR3: TGCGCCAGCAGCTTGGTGGGAGGGAATAATGAAAAACTGTTTTTT.

This rearrangement joins TRBV7-2 to TRBJ2-3, with 7 bases identical to TRBD2. V lost 6 bases to trimming and J lost 1 base; unmatched junction nucleotides: 13. Germline assignment: CDR1 SGHTA and CDR2 FQGNSA. The CDR3 contains 17 residues. CDR3 sequence reads: CASSKPGGGVGTDTQYF. The CDR3 coding sequence is TGTGCCAGCAGTAAACCGGGCGGGGGAGTCGGCACAGATACGCAGTATTTT.

This clone has more than one count but fewer than ten. The gene calls are TRBV6-1 and TRBJ1-5; D ambiguous. Trimming pared 3 bases from V and 4 bases from J, leaving 7 bases between. The CDR3 covers 13 residues. Germline V lookup: CDR1 MNHNS, CDR2 SASEGT. DNA of the CDR3: TGTGCCAGCAGTGACAGTTTAAATCAGCCCCAGCATTTT. It is translated as CASSDSLNQPQHF.

This rearrangement joins TRBV5-4 to TRBJ1-1; no reliable D call. CDR1 is SGHNT, CDR2 YYREEE, per germline (reference sequence). V was cut by 1 base and J by 1 base, with 11 bases left in between. The CDR3 has 15 residues. CDR3 in amino acids: CASSLTPTTNTEAFF. In DNA form, the CDR3 reads TGTGCCAGCAGCTTGACCCCTACAACGAACACTGAAGCTTTCTTT.

This chain links TRBV10-3 with TRBJ2-5, with 8 bases aligning to TRBD1. Germline V CDR1 and CDR2: ENHRY, SYGVKD. V dropped 10 bases and J dropped 4; count of bases not matched to a gene: 8. The CDR3 sequence is 13 residues long. CDR3 loop: CATTDRATETQYF. CDR3 coding DNA: TGTGCCACTACGGACAGGGCAACAGAGACCCAGTACTTC.

J is TRBJ2-7 and V is TRBV18; tentatively, D is TRBD2 (5 bases). V was pared by 4 bases and J by 3 bases, with 10 bases between. CDR3 length equals 13 residues. Germline V CDR1 and CDR2: KGHSH, LQKENI. CDR3 coding DNA: TGTGCCAGCTCACGCGGGCCGGACTACGAGCAGTACTTC. Encoded protein: CASSRGPDYEQYF.

This chain joins TRBV10-3 and TRBJ2-1; 7 positions match TRBD1. The CDR3 spans 14 residues. Germline CDR1 reads ENHRY; CDR2 reads SYGVKD. The ends lost 4 bases at V and 6 bases at J; junction bases unmatched: 6. The chain's CDR3 is CAISGGDSSNEQFF. CDR3 in DNA: TGTGCCATCAGTGGTGGGGACAGTAGCAATGAGCAGTTCTTC.

V usage is TRBV6-1 and J usage is TRBJ1-1, with D tentatively TRBD1 (6 bases). Germline V gene sequence: CDR1 MNHNS, CDR2 SASEGT. The germline V and J ends were trimmed by 4 bases and 5 bases, with 11 bases remaining between them. The CDR3 consists of 13 residues. CDR3 loop: CASSVTGFTEAFF. The CDR3 DNA reads as TGTGCCAGCAGTGTAACAGGGTTTACTGAAGCTTTCTTT.

The chain uses TRBV5-6 and TRBJ1-2; 9 bases line up with TRBD1. Looked up from germline, CDR1 is SGHDT and CDR2 is YYEEEE. The CDR3 is 15 residues long. Trimming at V came to 3 bases and at J to 5 bases, leaving 8 bases not matched to a gene. As DNA, the CDR3 is TGTGCCAGCAGCTCCGGGACAGGGTTTCAATATGGCTACACCTTC. Its protein is CASSSGTGFQYGYTF.

The rearrangement links TRBV5-1 to TRBJ1-2; 8 nucleotides match TRBD1. The CDR3 is 16 amino acids. Germline V lookup: CDR1 SGHRS, CDR2 YFSETQ. V was pared by 5 bases and J by 1 base, with 10 bases of the junction left unmatched. CDR3 in DNA: TGCGCCAGCAGTCTAACCACAGGGGGTGGTAACTATGGCTACACCTTC. It translates to CASSLTTGGGNYGYTF.

About this clone itself: Other DNA sequences in the sample encode the same CDR3. This chain uses TRBV7-2 with TRBJ2-7; D may correspond to TRBD1 or TRBD2 (6 bases each). V was cut by 1 base and J by 5 bases, with 15 bases left in between. The CDR3 contains 15 residues. The germline CDR1 and CDR2 sequences are SGHTA and FQGNSA. This chain's CDR3 is CASSLEGGRPHEQYF. CDR3 DNA: TGTGCCAGCAGCTTAGAAGGGGGGAGGCCCCACGAGCAGTACTTC.

This clone was seen a single time. This chain connects TRBV30 to TRBJ2-2; D is unresolved. Germline values: CDR1 GTSNPN, CDR2 SVGIG (reference sequence). Deletions cut 8 bases from V and 5 bases from J, with 9 bases between. CDR3 size: 11 residues. The CDR3 sequence is CARGRTGELFF. CDR3 bases: TGTGCCCGCGGCCGGACCGGGGAGCTGTTTTTT.

V gene TRBV14 combines with J gene TRBJ2-3; D unresolved. In germline, CDR1 is SGHDN, CDR2 FVKESK. The CDR3 runs to 14 residues. Trimming shortened V by 1 base and J by 0 bases, and 5 bases separated the two germline ends. Written as DNA, the CDR3 is TGTGCCAGCAGCCAAGTCACGAGCACAGATACGCAGTATTTT. Protein sequence: CASSQVTSTDTQYF.

This clone was detected many times. The genes are TRBV29-1 and TRBJ1-5; weak D call: TRBD1 (5 bases). In germline, CDR1 is SQVTM, CDR2 ANQGSEA. V dropped 4 bases and J dropped 1 base, with 14 bases sitting between them. The CDR3 length is 15 residues. The CDR3 coding sequence is TGCAGCGTTGTTACTGGGGCGGGGAGCAATCAGCCCCAGCATTTT. It is translated as CSVVTGAGSNQPQHF.

The chain carries TRBV11-2 and TRBJ1-4; D is unresolved. This CDR3 region has 14 residues. V lost 7 bases, J lost 7 bases, and 16 bases lay in between. Per the germline V gene, CDR1 is SGHAT and CDR2 is FQNNGV. The CDR3 coding sequence is TGTGCCAGCACCACCGGGTTTTTTGGTGAAAAACTGTTTTTT. Its protein product is CASTTGFFGEKLFF.

V is TRBV6-5 and J is TRBJ1-2; a weak D match, TRBD1 (6 bases). The CDR3 totals 14 residues. Looked up from germline, CDR1 is MNHEY and CDR2 is SVGAGI. With 7 bases removed from V and 3 bases from J, the gap between germline ends came to 15 bases. The CDR3 reads CASTPQGRDYGYTF. CDR3 nucleotide sequence: TGTGCCAGCACCCCACAGGGTCGGGACTATGGCTACACCTTC.